This entry is about one T cell receptor (beta chain). No antigen is known for it. This record belongs to a study of beta chain features in type 1 diabetes. At the level of the study: Investigators examined approximately 100,000,000 sorted cells across all samples. Findings of the study overall: The naive, central memory and Treg TCRB repertoires looked more alike in patients than they did in healthy donors.

Reverse transcribing all isolated RNA meant expressed TCRB transcripts were sequenced. Libraries were prepared by immunoSEQ multiplex PCR; TCRdb keeps only in-frame clonotypes and omits some of them. The table lists about 240,000 clones, 27% of them singletons, with about 3.9% in the top ten. Sorting of CD4+ naive, central memory, regulatory and stem cell-like memory cells was performed via CD45RO/CCR7/CD25/CD127/CD95/CD27. This CDR3 is 14 amino acids long. Germline V CDR1 and CDR2: LNHDA, SQIVND (reference sequence). The V gene end was trimmed by 6 bases and the J gene end by 7 bases; junction bases not matched to a gene: 8.

Sequenced sample: central memory CD4+ T cells from blood. The rearrangement uses TRBV19 and TRBJ2-7; 11 bases are a match to TRBD2. The TCR sequence derives from a man aged 25-45 years in good health. The CDR3 DNA sequence: TGTGCCAGTAGCTCTAGCGGGAGGTTGACTGAGCAGTACTTC. Amino acids: CASSSSGRLTEQYF.